This TCR beta chain was captured in a study of beta chain features in type 1 diabetes. Findings and limits, study-wide: The influence of HLA type on TCRB rearrangement stayed undetermined.

Isolated RNA was reverse transcribed in full, so expressed TCRB transcripts were sequenced. Assay: immunoSEQ multiplex PCR; the TCRdb copy retains only in-frame clones and omits some. This table holds about 290,000 clones, about 8% found once. The length of the CDR3 is 16 residues. Unmatched junction bases numbered 9, after V lost 8 bases and J lost 0 bases. CDR1 SNHLY and CDR2 FYNNEI come from the germline V gene. This clone appeared a few times. Its antigen is not identified. Sequencing was carried out using central memory CD4+ T cells from blood. The chain combines TRBV2 with TRBJ2-7; 11 bases are shared with TRBD2. The clonotype was recovered from a woman under 30 in good health. CDR3 nucleotide sequence: TGTGCCAGCGTAGCGGGGGGGCCGGACGGCTCCTACGAGCAGTACGTC. Protein sequence: CASVAGGPDGSYEQYV.